A selection of T cell receptor beta chains follows, all from one sample in a study of blood T cell repertoires in COVID-19. Sequencing used immunoSEQ multiplex PCR; TCRdb keeps in-frame clones, though not all of them. The sample lists around 100,000 clones; about 80% were seen once. The source material was peripheral blood. All receptors come from a human donor in a cohort sampled during active COVID-19. Each CDR3 is given with its conserved first and last residue. D genes are given only for firm matches. For some rows the clone size is stated as once, few or many, or as a class when expanded; others skip it.

CASSLQGDYGYTF	TGTGCCAGCAGCTTACAGGGCGACTATGGCTACACCTTC	NA	NA	TRBV7-6	TRBJ1-2	13
CASSRTANEKLFF	TGTGCCAGCAGTAGGACAGCTAATGAAAAACTGTTTTTT	NA	once	TRBV12-3/TRBV12-4	TRBJ1-4	13
CASSSGAAGANVLTF	TGTGCCAGTAGTTCAGGGGCGGCAGGGGCCAACGTCCTGACTTTC	NA	NA	TRBV19	TRBJ2-6	15
CSVEENRYQPQHF	TGCAGCGTTGAAGAGAACAGGTATCAGCCCCAGCATTTT	NA	NA	TRBV29-1	TRBJ1-5	13
CASSLQHDNYEQYF	TGCGCCAGCAGCCTCCAACATGACAATTACGAGCAGTACTTC	NA	NA	TRBV5-1	TRBJ2-7	14
CASSQRQGGNNEQFF	TGTGCCAGCAGCCAGCGACAGGGGGGGAACAATGAGCAGTTCTTC	TRBD1	NA	TRBV5-4	TRBJ2-1	15
CASSFMAGESTDTQYF	TGTGCCAGCAGCTTTATGGCGGGGGAAAGCACAGATACGCAGTATTTT	TRBD2	NA	TRBV7-9	TRBJ2-3	16
CASSLTQTGNYGYTF	TGCGCCAGCAGCTTAACACAGACAGGGAACTATGGCTACACCTTC	TRBD1	once	TRBV5-1	TRBJ1-2	15
CSAIQGSEAGELFF	TGCAGCGCCATACAGGGTTCTGAGGCCGGGGAGCTGTTTTTT	NA	NA	TRBV29-1	TRBJ2-2	14
CASSLVARTATYNEQFF	TGTGCCAGCAGCTTGGTGGCTAGGACAGCAACCTACAATGAGCAGTTCTTC	NA	NA	TRBV5-4	TRBJ2-1	17
CASSPYSSGGAANEQFF	TGTGCCAGCTCACCATACTCTAGCGGGGGGGCCGCGAATGAGCAGTTCTTC	TRBD2	few	TRBV18	TRBJ2-1	17
CASSSHTYSNQPQHF	TGTGCCAGCAGCTCTCATACCTATAGCAATCAGCCCCAGCATTTT	NA	once	TRBV28	TRBJ1-5	15
CASSLDFYEQFF	TGTGCCAGCAGCTTAGATTTCTATGAGCAGTTCTTC	NA	once	TRBV7-2	TRBJ2-1	12
CSASGAETQYF	TGCAGTGCTAGTGGGGCAGAGACCCAGTACTTC	NA	NA	TRBV20-1	TRBJ2-5	11
CASSQQRGGLTDTQYF	TGCGCCAGCAGCCAACAGCGGGGGGGCCTCACAGATACGCAGTATTTT	TRBD2	NA	TRBV4-1	TRBJ2-3	16
CASSKGLAGGIYEQYF	TGTGCCAGCAGCAAGGGACTAGCGGGAGGAATCTACGAGCAGTACTTC	TRBD2	NA	TRBV11-3	TRBJ2-7	16
CASSIWGSGGNSPLHF	TGTGCCAGCAGCATCTGGGGGTCAGGGGGTAATTCACCCCTCCACTTT	TRBD1	NA	TRBV3-1/TRBV3-2	TRBJ1-6	16
CASRTEGAAEAFF	TGTGCCAGCAGGACCGAGGGGGCCGCTGAAGCTTTCTTT	TRBD1	NA	TRBV2	TRBJ1-1	13
CASTEAGGPNEQFF	TGTGCCAGCACTGAAGCGGGGGGGCCAAATGAGCAGTTCTTC	TRBD2	NA	TRBV6-1	TRBJ2-1	14
CASSFNSGYGYTF	TGTGCCAGCAGCTTTAACAGCGGCTATGGCTACACCTTC	NA	NA	TRBV7-2	TRBJ1-2	13
CASSQSSAGTGELFF	TGCGCCAGCAGTCAATCGTCCGCAGGAACCGGGGAGCTGTTTTTT	NA	NA	TRBV23-1	TRBJ2-2	15
CASSFGTSAFF	TGTGCCAGCAGTTTCGGGACATCAGCTTTCTTT	NA	once	TRBV25-1	TRBJ1-1	11
CASSPRGGSSYNEQFF	TGTGCCAGCAGCCCTCGCGGGGGCAGCTCCTACAATGAGCAGTTCTTC	NA	once	TRBV9	TRBJ2-1	16
CASSEQGAPYNEQFF	TGTGCCAGCAGTGAACAGGGGGCTCCTTACAATGAGCAGTTCTTC	TRBD1	NA	TRBV6-4	TRBJ2-1	15
CASRGGAVNTEAFF	TGTGCCAGCCGAGGGGGCGCCGTGAACACTGAAGCTTTCTTT	TRBD1	few	TRBV2	TRBJ1-1	14
CASSPGQNNYGYTF	TGTGCCAGCTCACCAGGACAGAATAACTATGGCTACACCTTC	NA	NA	TRBV18	TRBJ1-2	14
CSVASGDGLYEQYF	TGCAGCGTTGCTTCAGGGGATGGGCTCTACGAGCAGTACTTC	NA	few	TRBV29-1	TRBJ2-7	14
CASTLTSGRGNEQFF	TGTGCCAGCACTTTAACTAGCGGGAGGGGGAATGAGCAGTTCTTC	TRBD2	NA	TRBV2	TRBJ2-1	15
CASSFIQGSNQPQHF	TGTGCCAGCAGCTTTATACAGGGTAGCAATCAGCCCCAGCATTTT	NA	NA	TRBV7-2	TRBJ1-5	15
CASSRSFGPYEQYF	TGTGCCAGCAGCCGTTCTTTCGGTCCCTACGAGCAGTACTTC	NA	NA	TRBV6-5	TRBJ2-7	14
CASSPDYPNTGELFF	TGTGCCAGCAGCCCGGACTACCCGAACACCGGGGAGCTGTTTTTT	NA	NA	TRBV11-2	TRBJ2-2	15
CASSLDRGQGDYYGYTF	TGTGCCAGCAGCTTGGATAGAGGACAGGGCGATTACTATGGCTACACCTTC	TRBD1	NA	TRBV5-4	TRBJ1-2	17
CASSRGTAQETQYF	TGTGCCAGCAGCCGAGGGACAGCACAAGAGACCCAGTACTTC	TRBD1	NA	TRBV11-2	TRBJ2-5	14
CASSPQGARSATEAFF	TGTGCCAGCAGCCCACAGGGGGCGCGATCGGCCACTGAAGCTTTCTTT	TRBD1	few	TRBV7-6	TRBJ1-1	16
CASSPTGDETQYF	TGTGCCAGCTCACCTACAGGGGACGAGACCCAGTACTTC	TRBD1	NA	TRBV18	TRBJ2-5	13
CASSFGRVYYGYTF	TGTGCCAGCAGCTTCGGGCGGGTATATTATGGCTACACCTTC	NA	NA	TRBV25-1	TRBJ1-2	14
CASSLAGSGRPGDTQYF	TGTGCCAGCAGCTTAGCTGGTAGCGGGCGTCCTGGAGATACGCAGTATTTT	TRBD2	NA	TRBV7-2	TRBJ2-3	17
CASSSTSQGYYEQYF	TGTGCCAGCAGTTCCACCAGTCAGGGTTACTACGAGCAGTACTTC	NA	NA	TRBV6-6	TRBJ2-7	15
CASSTGTSGYEQYF	TGTGCCAGTAGTACCGGGACTAGCGGTTACGAGCAGTACTTC	TRBD2	few	TRBV19	TRBJ2-7	14
CSVLRGGETQYF	TGCAGCGTTTTAAGGGGGGGAGAGACCCAGTACTTC	NA	NA	TRBV29-1	TRBJ2-5	12
CASSLGGDGTQYF	TGTGCCAGCAGTTTAGGCGGGGACGGGACCCAGTACTTC	NA	NA	TRBV12-3/TRBV12-4	TRBJ2-5	13
CASSFRLGSAPGNTIYF	TGTGCCAGCAGTTTCCGGCTCGGCAGCGCACCTGGAAACACCATATATTTT	NA	NA	TRBV6-2/TRBV6-3	TRBJ1-3	17
CASWWEGVTQYF	TGTGCCAGCTGGTGGGAGGGGGTGACGCAGTATTTT	NA	NA	TRBV6-5	TRBJ2-3	12
CASGLDRGPAVEPQHF	TGTGCTAGTGGCCTAGACAGGGGGCCCGCGGTTGAGCCCCAGCATTTT	TRBD1	NA	TRBV12-5	TRBJ1-5	16
CAWTSGYTDTQYF	TGCGCGTGGACTAGCGGATACACAGATACGCAGTATTTT	TRBD2	few	TRBV5-4	TRBJ2-3	13
CASTTGGRGYTF	TGTGCCAGCACTACAGGGGGCAGAGGCTACACCTTC	TRBD1	NA	TRBV12-3/TRBV12-4	TRBJ1-2	12